This paragraph covers one T cell receptor (beta chain) sequence. This sample was included in a study of blood T cell repertoires in COVID-19. Produced via immunoSEQ multiplex PCR; TCRdb's table is partial and in-frame only. Here the sample spans 300,000 to 400,000 clones, around nine tenths being singletons. V was pared by 5 bases and J by 0 bases, with 7 bases of the junction left unmatched. The CDR3 contains 15 residues. Looked up from germline, CDR1 is GTSNPN and CDR2 is SVGIG (reference sequence). Sequenced material: peripheral blood. J is TRBJ2-1 and V is TRBV30, with 7 bases identical to TRBD2. The source is a young woman who had recovered from COVID-19. CDR3 in DNA: TGTGCCTGGGACCTTGGGGGGGGCTCCTACAATGAGCAGTTCTTC. Translating it yields CAWDLGGGSYNEQFF.